This T cell receptor (beta chain) originates from a study of identical twins. Study-wide results and limits: Instead of following the same donors, the conclusions were based on cross-sectional statistical analysis. Models underestimated TCR alpha sharing (out-of-frame) in monozygotic twins.

In TCRdb, the 5' RACE reads were re-called with MiXCR into one record per CDR3 protein. This table holds approximately 550,000 distinct CDR3 sequences, approximately 20% found once. Healthy Caucasians were all of the donors. The V end lost 4 bases, the J end lost 3 bases, and 10 bases lay between the germline ends. CDR3 length: 13 residues. Details on this clonotype: Its antigen is unknown.

This sample also appeared in a second study, on yellow fever vaccine responses in identical twins.

The receptor's source is a woman under 30 in good health. Specimen: CD4+ T cells sorted from blood. The rearrangement links TRBV12-3 or TRBV12-4 to TRBJ2-7; the D gene is possibly TRBD1 (5 bases). In nucleotides, the CDR3 is TGTGCCAGCAGTTCAACGACAGACTACGAGCAGTACTTC. As protein: CASSSTTDYEQYF.